This T cell receptor (beta chain) was retrieved from a study of blood T cell repertoires in COVID-19. Study-wide context: Sites in the United States, Italy and Spain provided acute and convalescent COVID-19 samples. PBMCs, B-cell-depleted T cells, or T cells were the source of the cDNA or gDNA that made up the material.

This clone was counted only a few times. The CDR3 sequence is 18 residues long. The V gene lost 5 bases and the J gene lost 4 bases, with 24 bases spanning the gap. Germline loops: CDR1 MNHEY, CDR2 SMNVEV (reference sequence). Methods used by the authors: Using reference gene primer amplification, nucleated cell counts were estimated. Generated by immunoSEQ multiplex PCR, the TCRdb table keeps only in-frame clones and is missing some. D and trimming were read from the DNA, whereas the V and J calls and clone size are those reported in that table. The sample consists of approximately 120,000 clones, 79% of them appearing once.

The sample consisted of peripheral blood. The TCR sequence derives from a man in his forties or fifties with active or convalescent COVID-19. This rearrangement joins TRBV27 to TRBJ2-1; maybe TRBD1 (6 bases). This CDR3 reads CASSRPTTGIGIYNEQFF. For the CDR3, the DNA is TGTGCCAGCAGTCGCCCGACGACAGGCATCGGAATATACAATGAGCAGTTCTTC.